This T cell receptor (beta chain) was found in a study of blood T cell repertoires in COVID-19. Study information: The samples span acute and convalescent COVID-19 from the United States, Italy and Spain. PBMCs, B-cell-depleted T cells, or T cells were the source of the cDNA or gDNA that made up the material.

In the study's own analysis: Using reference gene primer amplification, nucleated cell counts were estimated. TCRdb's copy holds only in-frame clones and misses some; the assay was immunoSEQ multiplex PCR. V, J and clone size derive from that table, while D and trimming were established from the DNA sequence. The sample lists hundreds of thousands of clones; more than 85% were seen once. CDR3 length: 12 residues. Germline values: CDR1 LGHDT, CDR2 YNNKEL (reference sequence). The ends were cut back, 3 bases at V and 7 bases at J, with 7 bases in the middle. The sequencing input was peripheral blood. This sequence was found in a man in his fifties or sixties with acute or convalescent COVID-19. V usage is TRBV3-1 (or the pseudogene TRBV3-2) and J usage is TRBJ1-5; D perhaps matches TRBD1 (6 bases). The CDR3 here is CASSQGAQPQHF. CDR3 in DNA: TGTGCCAGCAGCCAGGGGGCCCAGCCCCAGCATTTT.